These 17 T cell receptor beta chains were all obtained from the same sample, sequenced in a study of yellow fever vaccine responses in identical twins. Each CDR3 protein gets one entry after TCRdb re-called the RT-PCR reads with MiXCR. This sample has approximately 5,000 distinct CDR3 sequences; over 65% occur once, and the top ten carry roughly 1.5%. The sample consisted of T cells from blood (PBMCs), unsorted or a sorted subset (not recorded which), taken before or after yellow fever vaccination (not recorded which). The receptors were sampled from a woman younger than 30 who received the yellow fever vaccine.

The CDR3 loop is CASSRRDTLRGEQFF. As DNA, the CDR3 is TGCGCCAGCAGTAGACGCGACACGCTACGGGGTGAGCAGTTCTTC. This chain uses TRBV10-1 with TRBJ2-1; D might be TRBD2 (5 bases). CDR1 and CDR2 from the germline V gene are WNHNN and SYGVQD (reference sequence). Trimming took 5 bases from V and 9 from J, leaving 20 bases between them. The CDR3 loop spans 15 amino acids.

The chain combines TRBV29-1 with TRBJ2-7, with 8 nucleotides matching TRBD1. The CDR3 is 13 amino acids. CDR1 is SQVTM and CDR2 is ANQGSEA in the germline V gene. J was trimmed by 7 bases and V by 6 bases; bases with no gene match: 11. The CDR3 sequence: CSVATTGAKEQYF. The CDR3 DNA sequence: TGCAGCGTGGCCACGACAGGGGCCAAAGAGCAGTACTTC.

The CDR3 reads CASSSSDYQETQYF. The CDR3 DNA reads TGTGCCAGCAGCTCCTCCGATTACCAAGAGACCCAGTACTTC. This chain links TRBV5-5 with TRBJ2-5; D gene ambiguous. V lost 3 bases and J 0 bases, leaving 9 bases between the germline ends. The V gene's germline CDR1 is SGHKS and CDR2 YYEKEE (reference sequence). The CDR3 length is 14 residues.

A single count supports this clonotype. The chain has TRBV4-3 and TRBJ2-7, with a weak D call TRBD1 (6 bases). CDR1 LGHNA and CDR2 YSLEER come from the germline V gene. Trimming pared 6 bases from V and 2 bases from J, leaving 14 bases between. The CDR3 spans 14 residues. The CDR3 reads CASSPVAGAYEQYF. The CDR3 nucleotides are TGCGCCAGCAGTCCCGTCGCAGGGGCCTACGAGCAGTACTTC.

The chain combines TRBV25-1 with TRBJ1-1; D is ambiguous. The CDR3 has 14 residues. Deletions cut 5 bases from V and 5 bases from J, with 15 bases between. CDR1 is MGHDK, CDR2 SYGVNS, per germline. CDR3 DNA sequence: TGTGCCAGCAGTAGAAGGGTCTTGCGAACTGAAGCTTTCTTT. Translation: CASSRRVLRTEAFF.

This clonotype was detected once. The CDR3 DNA follows: TGTGCCAGCAGTCTCGAATGGCTGTTGGAGCAGTACTTC. Protein product: CASSLEWLLEQYF. The chain links TRBV6-2 or TRBV6-3 to TRBJ2-7; D not resolved. V was clipped by 5 bases and J by 7 bases, with 15 bases between them. Per the germline V gene, CDR1 is MNHEY and CDR2 is SVGEGT. CDR3 length equals 13 residues.

This clonotype was picked up a small number of times. The chain combines TRBV6-1 with TRBJ2-1; D might be TRBD2 (7 bases). The CDR3 sequence is 17 residues long. V lost 8 bases and J 1 base, leaving 21 bases between the germline ends. Per the germline V gene, CDR1 is MNHNS and CDR2 is SASEGT. CDR3 residues: CASPWWGGSCSYNEQFF. The CDR3 nucleotides are TGTGCCAGCCCATGGTGGGGGGGCTCTTGTTCCTACAATGAGCAGTTCTTC.

This chain uses TRBV10-3 with TRBJ1-1; possibly TRBD1 for D (5 bases). This CDR3 contains 12 residues. V lost 5 bases, J lost 9 bases, and 13 bases lay in between. Per the germline V gene, CDR1 is ENHRY and CDR2 is SYGVKD. The CDR3 nucleotides are TGTGCCATCAGTCCCTTTGGGGACCAAGCTTTCTTT. Amino acids: CAISPFGDQAFF.

The chain combines TRBV20-1 with TRBJ2-1; no clear D. This CDR3 is built from 12 residues. CDR1 is DFQATT and CDR2 is SNEGSKA in the germline V gene (reference sequence). Trimming removed 0 bases at V and 6 bases at J, with 6 bases between. DNA of the CDR3: TGCAGTGCTAGAGATGTACCCAATGAGCAGTTCTTC. This sequence encodes CSARDVPNEQFF.

This clonotype was detected only a few times. V usage is TRBV30 and J usage is TRBJ1-3, with D tentatively TRBD1 (5 bases). This CDR3 spans 15 amino acids. The germline gives CDR1 GTSNPN, CDR2 SVGIG (reference sequence). The V gene lost 3 bases and the J gene lost 0 bases, with 12 bases spanning the gap. The CDR3 region is CAWRNRQLSGNTIYF. In nucleotides, the CDR3 is TGTGCCTGGAGAAACCGACAGCTCTCTGGAAACACCATATATTTT.

This sequence joins TRBV30 and TRBJ1-2; D gene ambiguous. V shed 1 base and J shed 8 bases, with 14 bases lying between them. The CDR3 has 13 residues. Per the germline V gene, CDR1 is GTSNPN and CDR2 is SVGIG (reference sequence). CDR3 residues: CAWSGAHPGGYTF. The DNA for the CDR3 is TGTGCCTGGAGTGGGGCCCATCCAGGCGGCTACACCTTC. The whole variable domain, filled in from reference TRBV30 and TRBJ1-2, reads SQTIHQWPATLVQPVGSPLSLECTVEGTSNPNLYWYRQAAGRGLQLLFYSVGIGQISSEVPQNLSASRPQDRQFILSSKKLLLSDSGFYLCAWSGAHPGGYTFGSGTRLTVV.

This clonotype showed up just a few times. The DNA for the CDR3 is TGTGCCAGCAGTTTGGACGCCCGGTCTGGAAACACCATATATTTT. Its protein is CASSLDARSGNTIYF. The V and J genes are TRBV6-5 and TRBJ1-3; D ambiguous. The CDR3 covers 15 residues. V shed 4 bases and J shed 1 base, with 11 bases lying between them. Looked up from germline, CDR1 is MNHEY and CDR2 is SVGAGI.

V is TRBV6-2 or TRBV6-3 and J is TRBJ2-7; D is unclear. Germline V lookup: CDR1 MNHEY, CDR2 SVGEGT. Deletions cut 0 bases from V and 5 bases from J, with 8 bases between. This CDR3 has 13 residues. CDR3 sequence reads: CASSYSGYDEQYF. The CDR3, as DNA: TGTGCCAGCAGTTACTCAGGGTACGACGAGCAGTACTTC.

The V gene is TRBV2, the J gene TRBJ1-1; possibly TRBD1 for D (5 bases). The V and J ends lost 7 bases and 0 bases respectively, with 12 bases between them. Germline CDR1 SNHLY, CDR2 FYNNEI. This CDR3 comprises 14 residues. CDR3 loop: CASNYRSLNTEAFF. As DNA, the CDR3 is TGTGCCAGCAATTACAGGAGTTTGAACACTGAAGCTTTCTTT. Full variable domain (missing parts from reference TRBV2 and TRBJ1-1): EPEVTQTPSHQVTQMGQEVILRCVPISNHLYFYWYRQILGQKVEFLVSFYNNEISEKSEIFDDQFSVERPDGSNFTLKIRSTKLEDSAMYFCASNYRSLNTEAFFGQGTRLTVV.

In the case of this clonotype: Sequence at one end of the junction differs from germline and may be a read error. V and J are TRBV7-9 and TRBJ1-1; TRBD1 might be the D (6 bases). The CDR3 is 11 residues long. From germline, CDR1 is SEHNR and CDR2 FQNEAQ (reference sequence). For the CDR3, the DNA is TGTGCCAGCTCCCGGGACACTAAAGCTTTCTTT. Amino acids: CASSRDTKAFF.

V usage is TRBV29-1 and J usage is TRBJ2-3; no reliable D call. The CDR3 is 11 amino acids. V lost 8 bases to trimming and J lost 6 bases, with 12 bases between them. In germline, CDR1 is SQVTM, CDR2 ANQGSEA. CDR3 DNA: TGCAGCTCTGAGTATCTGGATACGCAGTATTTT. This sequence encodes CSSEYLDTQYF.

This clonotype was detected a few times. This chain joins TRBV6-1 and TRBJ2-7; 10 nucleotides agree with TRBD1. Germline CDR1 reads MNHNS; CDR2 reads SASEGT. This CDR3 region has 16 residues. The trim removed 5 bases at V and 3 bases at J, leaving 10 bases unmatched. In DNA form, the CDR3 reads TGTGCCAGCAGTCTTAGAACCGGGACAGGGGACTACGAGCAGTACTTC. Its protein is CASSLRTGTGDYEQYF.